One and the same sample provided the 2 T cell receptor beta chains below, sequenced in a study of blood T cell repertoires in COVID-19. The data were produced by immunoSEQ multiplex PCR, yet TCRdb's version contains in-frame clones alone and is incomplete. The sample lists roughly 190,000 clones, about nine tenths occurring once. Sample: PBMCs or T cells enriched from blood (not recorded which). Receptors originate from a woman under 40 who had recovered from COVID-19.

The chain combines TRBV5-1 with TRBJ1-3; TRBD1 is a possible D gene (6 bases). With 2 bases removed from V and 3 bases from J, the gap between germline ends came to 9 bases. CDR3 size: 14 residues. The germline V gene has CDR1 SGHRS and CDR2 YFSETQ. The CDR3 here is CASSLQGGGNTIYF. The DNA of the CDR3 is TGCGCCAGCAGCTTACAGGGCGGTGGAAACACCATATATTTT. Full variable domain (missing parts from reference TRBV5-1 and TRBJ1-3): KAGVTQTPRYLIKTRGQQVTLSCSPISGHRSVSWYQQTPGQGLQFLFEYFSETQRNKGNFPGRFSGRQFSNSRSEMNVSTLELGDSALYLCASSLQGGGNTIYFGEGSWLTVV.

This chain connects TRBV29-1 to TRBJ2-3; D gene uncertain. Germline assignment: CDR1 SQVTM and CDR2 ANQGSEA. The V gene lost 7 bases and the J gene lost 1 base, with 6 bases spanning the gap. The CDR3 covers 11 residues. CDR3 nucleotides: TGCAGCGCTCAGGGCACAGATACGCAGTATTTT. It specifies CSAQGTDTQYF.